Reported below is one T cell receptor beta chain. Its antigen is undetermined. The data are from a study of cytomegalovirus exposure and HLA in healthy donors. The donors belonged to the approximately 130-subject validation cohort, separate from the roughly 600-subject first cohort. Study-wide results and caveats: Cytomegalovirus status, reportedly, was diagnosed with high specificity and sensitivity by the classifier. Over 150 TCR beta chains were listed as cytomegalovirus-associated.

This CDR3 contains 12 residues. The V and J ends lost 4 bases and 6 bases, in that order; junction bases with no gene match: 3. Germline lookup yields CDR1 SGHDT and CDR2 YYEEEE. TCRdb's copy holds only in-frame clones and misses some; the assay was immunoSEQ multiplex PCR. The data hold 95,000 to 150,000 clones, with roughly 95% observed a single time. This chain connects TRBV5-6 to TRBJ1-2, with 7 nucleotides matching TRBD1. The source material was PBMCs. This clonotype originated in a man aged 18 to 29 in good health and CMV-seronegative. CDR3 DNA sequence: TGTGCCAGCAGCCCCGACAGGGATGGCTACACCTTC. Protein sequence: CASSPDRDGYTF.